This T cell receptor (beta chain) was identified during a study of blood T cell repertoires in COVID-19. Germline V gene lookup returns CDR1 SGHTA and CDR2 FQGNSA. Trimming pared 4 bases from V and 8 bases from J, leaving 12 bases between. CDR3 length equals 13 residues. The assay was immunoSEQ multiplex PCR, and TCRdb's table has in-frame clones only and misses some. The sample has some 76,000 clones, roughly 87% seen once. Sequencing was carried out using peripheral blood. The J gene is TRBJ2-1, the V gene TRBV7-2; D not resolved. This receptor was identified in a woman under 30 with acute or convalescent COVID-19. CDR3 in amino acids: CASSSRLFDEQFF. The CDR3 region has the DNA TGTGCCAGCAGCTCCAGACTGTTTGATGAGCAGTTCTTC.